The 11 T cell receptor beta chains given below trace back to one sample, sequenced in a study of T cell responses to AZD1222 COVID-19 vaccine. Data came from immunoSEQ multiplex PCR; TCRdb stores just in-frame clones and leaves some out. The sample includes around 190,000 clones, under 95% of them seen just once. This specimen was peripheral blood, taken 28 days after the second AZD1222 dose. Receptor source: an adult who received the AZD1222 COVID-19 vaccine.

The CDR3 is CASSSPGSSMNTEAFF. The DNA for the CDR3 is TGTGCCAGCAGTTCGCCGGGCAGTTCTATGAACACTGAAGCTTTCTTT. This chain uses TRBV28 with TRBJ1-1; unclear D gene. From germline, CDR1 is MDHEN and CDR2 SYDVKM. Trimming stripped 4 bases from V and 0 bases from J, with 15 bases between. This CDR3 comprises 16 residues. Complete variable domain (other parts from reference TRBV28 and TRBJ1-1): DVKVTQSSRYLVKRTGEKVFLECVQDMDHENMFWYRQDPGLGLRLIYFSYDVKMKEKGDIPEGYSVSREKKERFSLILESASTNQTSMYLCASSSPGSSMNTEAFFGQGTRLTVV.

The J gene is TRBJ1-5, the V gene TRBV2; a possible D gene is TRBD1 (5 bases). The ends were cut back, 6 bases at V and 1 base at J, with 13 bases in the middle. The CDR3 extends over 15 amino acids. Germline CDR1 reads SNHLY; CDR2 reads FYNNEI. CDR3 residues: CASRGLRGSNQPQHF. The DNA for the CDR3 is TGTGCCAGCAGGGGACTACGGGGCAGCAATCAGCCCCAGCATTTT.

This clone has a single count. The chain has TRBV14 and TRBJ2-1; D gene ambiguous. This CDR3 has 13 residues. V shed 1 base and J shed 4 bases, with 5 bases lying between them. The germline V gene encodes CDR1 SGHDN and CDR2 FVKESK. This CDR3 reads CASSQVRYNEQFF. The CDR3 DNA follows: TGTGCCAGCAGCCAAGTTAGGTACAATGAGCAGTTCTTC.

The chain combines TRBV11-2 with TRBJ2-5; D unresolved. The CDR3 sequence is 13 residues long. V shed 0 bases and J shed 3 bases, with 5 bases lying between them. CDR1 is SGHAT and CDR2 is FQNNGV in the germline V gene. CDR3: CASSLEGKETQYF. CDR3 nucleotides: TGTGCCAGCAGCTTAGAAGGTAAAGAGACCCAGTACTTC. The entire variable domain, with the rest obtained from reference TRBV11-2 and TRBJ2-5, is as follows: EAGVAQSPRYKIIEKRQSVAFWCNPISGHATLYWYQQILGQGPKLLIQFQNNGVVDDSQLPKDRFSAERLKGVDSTLKIQPAKLEDSAVYLCASSLEGKETQYFGPGTRLLVL.

V usage is TRBV9 and J usage is TRBJ2-5; D remains ambiguous. CDR3 length equals 14 residues. Trimming left V 4 bases short and J 3 bases short, with 13 bases between. CDR1 is SGDLS and CDR2 is YYNGEE in the germline V gene. The CDR3 loop reads CASSLGFSEETQYF. CDR3 nucleotides: TGTGCCAGCAGCCTGGGCTTCAGCGAAGAGACCCAGTACTTC.

V is TRBV5-1 and J is TRBJ1-1; D call uncertain. This CDR3 has 14 amino acids. Trimming shortened V by 2 bases and J by 5 bases, and 13 bases separated the two germline ends. Germline CDR1 SGHRS, CDR2 YFSETQ. Here the CDR3 reads CASSFGDGLTEAFF. CDR3 bases: TGCGCCAGCAGCTTCGGTGACGGGTTGACTGAAGCTTTCTTT.

V gene TRBV9 combines with J gene TRBJ2-1; D possibly corresponds to TRBD1 (5 bases). The CDR3 is 13 residues long. Germline V gene lookup returns CDR1 SGDLS and CDR2 YYNGEE. V was trimmed by 4 bases and J by 9 bases, leaving 14 bases between them. The CDR3 nucleotides are TGTGCCAGCAGCTCTTATGGGCAGGGTGAGCAGTTCTTC. The encoded protein is CASSSYGQGEQFF.

The rearrangement uses TRBV10-3 and TRBJ1-4; D unresolved. The CDR3 runs to 12 residues. V lost 4 bases and J lost 1, with 1 base in between. Germline CDR1 is ENHRY and CDR2 is SYGVKD. In DNA, the CDR3 is TGTGCCATCAGTGGAACTAATGAAAAACTGTTTTTT. Its protein is CAISGTNEKLFF.

J is TRBJ1-2 and V is TRBV9; TRBD1 matches at 8 bases. Germline values: CDR1 SGDLS, CDR2 YYNGEE. The CDR3 sequence is 15 residues long. V dropped 4 bases and J dropped 6; count of bases not matched to a gene: 11. In nucleotides, the CDR3 is TGTGCCAGCAGCATTCCGGGACAGGCGAGAGATGGCTACACCTTC. It encodes CASSIPGQARDGYTF.

Here the CDR3 reads CASSQASTGHGGYTF. The CDR3 region has the DNA TGTGCCAGCAGTCAGGCGTCGACAGGGCATGGTGGCTACACCTTC. V usage is TRBV28 and J usage is TRBJ1-2; TRBD1 aligns across 7 bases. The V segment lost 5 bases and the J segment 7 bases; nucleotides outside the gene matches: 13. The CDR3 runs 15 residues. Germline lookup yields CDR1 MDHEN and CDR2 SYDVKM.

This clone was picked up one time. The chain has TRBV7-2 and TRBJ2-1; possibly TRBD1 or TRBD2 for D (5 bases each). The CDR3 extends over 15 amino acids. Trimming took 4 bases from V and 8 from J, leaving 18 bases between them. Germline-derived CDR1 and CDR2 are SGHTA and FQGNSA. DNA of the CDR3: TGTGCCAGCAGCTATGGGCAGGGAGAGTGGGATGAGCAGTTCTTC. This sequence encodes CASSYGQGEWDEQFF.